The rows below give T cell receptor beta chains drawn from one sample of a study of OX40 agonist ivuxolimab in advanced cancers. Repertoires were generated with immunoSEQ multiplex PCR, while TCRdb's copy carries only in-frame clones and drops some. Of roughly 12,000 clones in the sample, roughly 86% were seen once. This material consisted of CD4+ or CD8+ T cells sorted from blood, taken in a trial of the OX40 agonist ivuxolimab. All receptors come from an adult with an advanced solid tumor such as melanoma, head and neck, liver or kidney cancer. Each CDR3 is given with its conserved first and last residue. Fields, in order: CDR3 length, D gene, J gene, clone size, V gene, CDR3 DNA, CDR3 protein. The D gene is left open where the match is weak. Clone size is stated in some rows and not others, as once, few, many or a class when expanded.

14,-,TRBJ1-2,once,TRBV6-6,TGTGCCAGCAGTTACCCACAGGGTGACTATGGCTACACCTTC,CASSYPQGDYGYTF
18,TRBD1,TRBJ1-5,-,TRBV27,TGTGCCAGCAGTTTAAAGATCCGACAGGGGATTAGCAATCAGCCCCAGCATTTT,CASSLKIRQGISNQPQHF
14,-,TRBJ1-1,-,TRBV5-6,TGTGCCAGCAGCTTGGGGCAGATGAACACTGAAGCTTTCTTT,CASSLGQMNTEAFF
16,TRBD1,TRBJ2-1,-,TRBV27,TGTGCCAGCAGTTTATCTCCCGGGACAGGGCACAATGAGCAGTTCTTC,CASSLSPGTGHNEQFF
14,-,TRBJ2-7,-,TRBV19,TGTGCCAGTAGTATCAGCGGATCCACCTACGAGCAGTACTTC,CASSISGSTYEQYF
12,-,TRBJ2-5,-,TRBV7-8,TGTGCCAGCGGGATGGGGGAAGAGACCCAGTACTTC,CASGMGEETQYF
16,TRBD1,TRBJ1-5,-,TRBV19,TGTGCCAGTAGTCCGATAGGACAGGGAGGGAATCAGCCCCAGCATTTT,CASSPIGQGGNQPQHF
14,-,TRBJ1-6,-,TRBV6-5,TGTGCCAGCAGTTACGGGCAGTCAAATTCACCCCTCCACTTT,CASSYGQSNSPLHF
15,-,TRBJ2-7,-,TRBV7-6,TGTGCCAGCAGCCCAGGGACTCAGGGGGTCGGCGAGCAGTACTTC,CASSPGTQGVGEQYF
16,TRBD2,TRBJ2-5,-,TRBV27,TGTGCCAGCAGTCACCAGCGGGAGGGATTACAAGAGACCCAGTACTTC,CASSHQREGLQETQYF
16,-,TRBJ2-7,-,TRBV10-3,TGTGCCATCAGTGAGTTGTTCCAGGGGAAGGGGAACGAGCAGTACTTC,CAISELFQGKGNEQYF
14,-,TRBJ1-2,once,TRBV5-1,TGCGCCAGCAGCATACTGGGGGGAAGCTATGGCTACACCTTC,CASSILGGSYGYTF
16,-,TRBJ2-5,-,TRBV9,TGTGCCAGCAGCGTAAGGAGCGGCCAGGGGGGGGAGACCCAGTACTTC,CASSVRSGQGGETQYF
13,-,TRBJ1-1,-,TRBV5-1,TGCGCCAGCAGCTTGGAGCAGAACACTGAAGCTTTCTTT,CASSLEQNTEAFF
14,-,TRBJ2-1,-,TRBV4-1,TGCGCCAGCAGCCAAGTGGGGTCTAACGATGAGCAGTTCTTC,CASSQVGSNDEQFF
12,-,TRBJ2-5,-,TRBV6-6,TGTGCCAGCAGTTACTCGGAGGGGACCCAGTACTTC,CASSYSEGTQYF
16,TRBD2,TRBJ2-7,-,TRBV27,TGTGCCAGCAGACCCACGACTAGCGGGGTTGTCTACGAGCAGTACTTC,CASRPTTSGVVYEQYF
13,TRBD2,TRBJ2-7,-,TRBV27,TGTGCCACAGCGGACCTAGCGGGAAAAGAGCAGTACTTC,CATADLAGKEQYF
13,TRBD2,TRBJ2-5,once,TRBV5-1,TGCGCCAGCAGCCGGGGGGGCCAAGAGACCCAGTACTTC,CASSRGGQETQYF
14,-,TRBJ1-1,-,TRBV27,TGTGCCAGCAGTTATTTACAGGGGAACACTGAAGCTTTCTTT,CASSYLQGNTEAFF
15,-,TRBJ2-5,once,TRBV5-1,TGCGCCAGCAGCTTAGGACAAGCCGGGCAAGAGACCCAGTACTTC,CASSLGQAGQETQYF
14,TRBD1,TRBJ1-5,-,TRBV19,TGTGCCAGTAGTACAACAGGGGAGGGTCAGCCCCAGCATTTT,CASSTTGEGQPQHF
12,-,TRBJ1-2,-,TRBV2,TGTGCCAGCATTACGGATAACTATGGCTACACCTTC,CASITDNYGYTF
12,-,TRBJ2-2,few,TRBV9,TGTGCCAGCAGCGTGGCCGACGGGGAGCTGTTTTTT,CASSVADGELFF
15,TRBD1,TRBJ1-5,-,TRBV5-5,TGTGCCAGCAGCTTACAGGGGTATAGCAATCAGCCCCAGCATTTT,CASSLQGYSNQPQHF
14,-,TRBJ2-1,-,TRBV25-1,TGTGCCAGCAGTGAATCGAAATGGTACAATGAGCAGTTCTTC,CASSESKWYNEQFF
17,TRBD1,TRBJ2-7,-,TRBV19,TGTGCCAGTAGTATAGATCTCGGCGTGGACAGGCCCTACGAGCAGTACTTC,CASSIDLGVDRPYEQYF